Following are 15 T cell receptor beta chains from one sample sequenced in a study of T cells in Graves' hyperthyroidism and ophthalmopathy. TCR beta CDR3 sequences were amplified from RNA transcripts. Using the HTBI primer set, a first-round RT-PCR was run on the TCR CDR3. TCRdb processed the multiplex PCR reads anew with MiXCR; each CDR3 protein has one entry. The data show fewer than 650,000 distinct CDR3 sequences, around 14% seen once. Sequencing was performed on blood. These receptors all come from a woman aged 25-40 years with Graves' hyperthyroidism that later progressed to Graves' ophthalmopathy.

This clonotype was found many times. The gene calls are TRBV2 and TRBJ2-7; D gene ambiguous. Germline V gene data show CDR1 as SNHLY and CDR2 as FYNNEI. The CDR3 totals 12 residues. The V and J ends lost 3 bases and 3 bases respectively, with 6 bases between them. CDR3 nucleotides: TGTGCCAGCAGTGAGACCCTCTACGAGCAGTACTTC. Translating gives CASSETLYEQYF.

The genes are TRBV6-2 or TRBV6-3 and TRBJ1-2; D is possibly TRBD1 (6 bases). Looked up from germline, CDR1 is MNHEY and CDR2 is SVGEGT. Deletions cut 10 bases from V and 8 bases from J, with 11 bases between. This CDR3 is built from 10 residues. The chain's CDR3 is CATYRDGYTF. CDR3 DNA sequence: TGTGCCACCTACAGGGACGGCTACACCTTC.

The CDR3 sequence is CASSFGQFTDTQYF. In DNA, the CDR3 is TGTGCCAGCAGTTTTGGTCAGTTCACAGATACGCAGTATTTT. The chain employs TRBV12-3 or TRBV12-4 and TRBJ2-3; D uncertain. The CDR3 consists of 14 residues. Trimming shortened V by 3 bases and J by 2 bases, and 9 bases separated the two germline ends.

The CDR3 reads CSATLAGDAISTDTQYF. The CDR3 DNA reads as TGCAGTGCTACTCTAGCGGGAGACGCCATATCCACAGATACGCAGTATTTT. The genes are TRBV20-1 and TRBJ2-3, with TRBD2 matching over 10 bases. The CDR3 loop spans 17 amino acids. V dropped 4 bases and J dropped 2; count of bases not matched to a gene: 12. The germline V gene has CDR1 DFQATT and CDR2 SNEGSKA (reference sequence).

This clonotype was observed a handful of times. V gene TRBV4-1 combines with J gene TRBJ1-2; 9 nucleotides align to TRBD1. V lost 2 bases to trimming and J lost 4 bases; unmatched junction nucleotides: 2. Germline V gives CDR1 MGHRA, CDR2 YSYEKL. The CDR3 has 14 residues. CDR3 sequence (DNA): TGCGCCAGCAGCCAACCGGGACAGGGCTATGGCTACACCTTC. It specifies CASSQPGQGYGYTF.

In this sample, this clonotype turned up many times. The CDR3 reads CATSDPFDTKNIQYF. The CDR3 coding sequence is TGTGCCACCAGTGATCCGTTTGATACCAAAAACATTCAGTACTTC. The chain employs TRBV24-1 and TRBJ2-4; no reliable D call. CDR1 is KGHDR, CDR2 SFDVKD, per germline. The CDR3 has 15 amino acids. Trimming pared 3 bases from V and 2 bases from J, leaving 10 bases between.

This clonotype was seen ten or more times. J is TRBJ1-1 and V is TRBV19; 8 bases fit TRBD1. The CDR3 totals 15 residues. J gave up 4 bases and V 6 bases, and 10 bases lay outside the gene matches. The germline V gene encodes CDR1 LNHDA and CDR2 SQIVND (reference sequence). Here the CDR3 reads CASRIPDRGGTEAFF. CDR3 nucleotide sequence: TGTGCCAGTAGGATACCCGACAGGGGAGGCACTGAAGCTTTCTTT.

The count of this clonotype is one. In DNA form, the CDR3 reads TGTGCCAGCAGCTTGATTGGACAGGGGAGAGTGTATGGTGAAAAACTGTTTTTT. Protein: CASSLIGQGRVYGEKLFF. The chain carries TRBV5-5 and TRBJ1-4, with 9 positions matching TRBD1. Germline loops: CDR1 SGHKS, CDR2 YYEKEE (reference sequence). The length of the CDR3 is 18 residues. Trimming cost V 1 base and J 7 bases; bases outside gene matches: 14.

This clonotype was counted at least ten times. This chain uses TRBV12-3 or TRBV12-4 with TRBJ2-6; 7 bases fit TRBD1. Unmatched junction bases numbered 5, after V lost 7 bases and J lost 2 bases. The CDR3 has 15 amino acids. CDR3 in amino acids: CASNTQGAGANVLTF. The CDR3 DNA reads TGTGCCAGCAATACGCAGGGGGCTGGGGCCAACGTCCTGACTTTC.

This clonotype was observed at least ten times. The chain is built from TRBV30 and TRBJ2-7, with D possibly TRBD2 on 6 matching bases. The V end lost 2 bases, the J end lost 3 bases, and 23 bases lay between the germline ends. The CDR3 covers 17 residues. CDR1 and CDR2 from the germline V gene are GTSNPN and SVGIG (reference sequence). CDR3 in amino acids: CAWSLSIISGSFYEQYF. The DNA for the CDR3 is TGTGCCTGGAGTCTGAGCATTATTAGCGGAAGCTTCTACGAGCAGTACTTC.

This clonotype was recorded at least ten times. The CDR3 sequence is CATSRDHYEQYF. CDR3 bases: TGTGCCACCAGCAGAGATCACTACGAGCAGTACTTC. V usage is TRBV15 and J usage is TRBJ2-7, with D hard to call. The germline V gene has CDR1 LNHNV and CDR2 YYDKDF (reference sequence). The V end was cut by 0 bases, the J end by 3 bases, with 3 bases between. The CDR3 sequence is 12 residues long.

This clonotype appeared many times. The V and J genes are TRBV11-2 and TRBJ2-1, with D possibly being TRBD1 or TRBD2 (6 bases each). This CDR3 is built from 15 residues. The germline V and J ends were trimmed by 0 bases and 7 bases, with 13 bases remaining between them. CDR1 is SGHAT and CDR2 is FQNNGV in the germline V gene. The CDR3, as DNA: TGTGCCAGCAGCTTAGAGTGGGGGGCGCTGAATGAGCAGTTCTTC. Translation: CASSLEWGALNEQFF.

This clonotype occurred many times. V usage is TRBV11-3 and J usage is TRBJ1-2; D call uncertain. The CDR3 has 14 amino acids. Germline V gene data show CDR1 as SGHNT and CDR2 as YENEEA. The ends were cut back, 0 bases at V and 4 bases at J, with 9 bases in the middle. The CDR3 nucleotides read TGTGCCAGCAGCTTAGATCCAGGAGTCTATGGCTACACCTTC. It encodes CASSLDPGVYGYTF.

Ten or more counts support this clonotype. This chain connects TRBV27 to TRBJ2-3, with 11 bases aligning to TRBD1. This CDR3 comprises 16 residues. Germline-derived CDR1 and CDR2 are MNHEY and SMNVEV (reference sequence). After removal of 6 bases from V and 4 bases from J, the junction contained 9 bases not matched to a gene. The CDR3 region is CASSTPGQGVADTQYF. Here the CDR3 DNA reads TGTGCCAGCAGCACACCGGGACAGGGGGTAGCAGATACGCAGTATTTT.

This clonotype has a handful of counts. The chain joins TRBV6-1 to TRBJ2-2, with D uncertain. Germline assignment: CDR1 MNHNS and CDR2 SASEGT. This CDR3 has 16 amino acids. V was pared by 0 bases and J by 1 base, with 9 bases between. The CDR3 loop reads CASSEAPQENTGELFF. The CDR3, as DNA: TGTGCCAGCAGTGAAGCGCCTCAGGAGAACACCGGGGAGCTGTTTTTT.